Following are 21 T cell receptor beta chains from one sample sequenced in a study of T cells in women clearing cervical HPV infection. Here immunoSEQ multiplex PCR was the method, and the copy in TCRdb shows in-frame clones only, minus some. The sample totals 35,000 to 45,000 clones. The sample was blood buffy coat. Source of these receptors: a woman between 18 and 69 years old with a cervical HPV16 infection that either progressed to CIN3+ or cleared (not recorded which).

A word on this clone: The read gets to within 3 residues of the CDR3 end, and the germline J gene fills in the rest. J is TRBJ1-2 and V is TRBV30, with D perhaps matching TRBD1 (6 bases). From germline, CDR1 is GTSNPN and CDR2 SVGIG (reference sequence). The CDR3 is made up of 13 amino acids. CDR3 loop: CAWTQGIAYDYTF. CDR3 DNA (partial): TGTGCCTGGACCCAGGGGATCGCCTACGAC.

The CDR3 bases that were read are TGTGCCAGCAGCTTAGAACAGCAGCCTCCCTACGAG. Translating gives CASSLEQQPPYE. The whole CDR3 is CASSLEQQPPYEQYF. The genes are TRBV11-3 and TRBJ2-7; D is ambiguous. The sequenced fragment ends 3 residues before the CDR3 boundary, so the rest is inferred from the germline J gene. Trimming removed 0 bases from V and 2 bases from J, with 11 bases in between. Germline CDR1 reads SGHNT; CDR2 reads YENEEA. The CDR3 covers 15 residues.

A note on this clone: The CDR3 end lies 3 residues beyond the end of the read and is filled in from the germline J gene. The chain employs TRBV7-9 and TRBJ2-7, with 10 bases lining up with TRBD1. Trimming at V came to 5 bases and at J to 5 bases, leaving 9 bases not matched to a gene. Germline V CDR1 and CDR2: SEHNR, FQNEAQ (reference sequence). CDR3 length: 15 amino acids. The covered CDR3 bases are TGTGCCAGCAGCAATCGAGGACAGGGGGTGCACGAG. Translated: CASSNRGQGVHE. From start to end, the CDR3 is CASSNRGQGVHEQYF.

Concerning this clone: The read ends 3 residues early relative to the CDR3; the germline J gene fills the gap. V usage is TRBV19 and J usage is TRBJ2-2; 9 positions agree with TRBD1. This CDR3 is 15 amino acids long. Germline V gene data show CDR1 as LNHDA and CDR2 as SQIVND (reference sequence). V lost 6 bases and J lost 4; bases outside the gene matches: 6. CDR3: CASSTTGGFTGELFF. Partial CDR3 DNA: TGTGCCAGTAGCACGACAGGGGGTTTCACCGGGGAG.

Comments on this clone: The sequenced fragment ends 3 residues before the CDR3 boundary, so the rest is inferred from the germline J gene. The genes are TRBV11-2 and TRBJ1-1; D remains ambiguous. The CDR3 consists of 11 residues. Trimming cost V 4 bases and J 3 bases, with 3 bases left between them. Per the germline V gene, CDR1 is SGHAT and CDR2 is FQNNGV. CDR3 amino acids: CASSSYTEAFF. The CDR3 bases that were read are TGTGCCAGCAGCTCATACACTGAA.

CDR3 sequence: CASSETSGYEQYF. The sequenced CDR3 bases are TGTGCCAGCAGTGAGACTAGCGGTTACGAG. This chain connects TRBV6-1 to TRBJ2-7, with 9 nucleotides matching TRBD2. The read ends 3 residues shy of where the CDR3 ends; the end is completed using the germline J gene. This CDR3 has 13 amino acids. V was pared by 3 bases and J by 4 bases, with 1 base of the junction left unmatched. Per the germline V gene, CDR1 is MNHNS and CDR2 is SASEGT.

Comment on this clone: The read stops 3 residues short of the end of the CDR3; the missing end is completed from the germline J gene. This chain connects TRBV30 to TRBJ2-2; D gene ambiguous. V was pared by 2 bases and J by 2 bases, with 9 bases between. This CDR3 contains 14 residues. Germline V gives CDR1 GTSNPN, CDR2 SVGIG (reference sequence). The CDR3 sequence is CAWSTNTNTGELFF. Incomplete CDR3 DNA: TGTGCCTGGAGTACTAACACCAACACCGGGGAG.

Notes on this clone: Coverage ceases 3 residues before the CDR3 finishes, and the germline J gene fills in the end. V and J are TRBV29-1 and TRBJ1-2; TRBD1 matches at 8 bases. Germline V gene lookup returns CDR1 SQVTM and CDR2 ANQGSEA. This CDR3 has 14 residues. The junction had 3 bases not matched to a gene; V was cut back by 0 bases and J by 3 bases. The sequenced CDR3 bases are TGCAGCGTTGAAGATTCGGACAGGGACTATGGC. It translates to CSVEDSDRDYG. In full, the CDR3 reads CSVEDSDRDYGYTF.

Remarks on this clone: Read sequence stops 3 residues before the CDR3 end, and the germline J gene provides the missing end. V is TRBV18 and J is TRBJ2-4; 10 nucleotides match TRBD1. CDR1 KGHSH and CDR2 LQKENI come from the germline V gene. This CDR3 is built from 14 residues. CDR3 sequence reads: CASSTWTGGDGQYF. The sequenced CDR3 bases are TGTGCCAGCTCAACTTGGACAGGGGGAGATGGT.

A word on this clone: The CDR3 end is not reached by the read, which stops 3 residues before it; the germline J gene fills it in. The V and J genes are TRBV19 and TRBJ1-2, with 8 bases aligning to TRBD1. The CDR3 extends over 17 amino acids. CDR1 and CDR2 from the germline V gene are LNHDA and SQIVND (reference sequence). CDR3 residues: CASRAPGTGRGGGGYTF. CDR3 DNA, as far as it was read: TGTGCCAGTAGGGCCCCCGGGACAGGCCGAGGAGGGGGGGGC.

A remark on this clone: The read ends 3 residues before the CDR3 terminus; that terminus is restored from the germline J gene. The J gene is TRBJ2-3, the V gene TRBV6-4, with 10 bases identical to TRBD1. Germline V CDR1 and CDR2: MRHNA, SNTAGT. CDR3 length: 16 amino acids. CDR3 protein: CARGDRGPSSNQPQYF. Incomplete CDR3 DNA: TGTGCCAGGGGGGACAGGGGTCCCTCTAGCAATCAGCCG.

Here the CDR3 reads CASSATGIPGGTQYF. The sequenced part of the CDR3 DNA is TGTGCCAGCAGTGCCACCGGGATCCCTGGCGGGACG. The chain has TRBV6-1 and TRBJ2-3; maybe TRBD2 (5 bases). The CDR3 end lies 3 residues beyond the end of the read and is filled in from the germline J gene. Germline V gene data show CDR1 as MNHNS and CDR2 as SASEGT. This CDR3 spans 15 amino acids.

CDR3 in amino acids: CAWSPRLYEQYF. Incomplete CDR3 DNA: TGTGCCTGGAGTCCGAGACTCTACGAG. The rearrangement uses TRBV30 and TRBJ2-7, with unresolved D. The DNA ends 3 residues before the CDR3 does, and the rest of the CDR3 is filled in from the germline J gene. V was pared by 2 bases and J by 3 bases, with 8 bases between. Per germline, CDR1 GTSNPN and CDR2 SVGIG (reference sequence). There are 12 residues in the CDR3.

Comments on this clone: Sequencing ends 3 residues short of the CDR3 end; the germline J gene provides the rest. The chain joins TRBV20-1 to TRBJ2-3; TRBD2 matches at 9 bases. Germline assignment: CDR1 DFQATT and CDR2 SNEGSKA (reference sequence). This CDR3 is built from 15 residues. V was clipped by 4 bases and J by 2 bases; unmatched bases: 7. The CDR3 loop reads CSANLLAGSTDTQYF. The CDR3 bases that were read are TGCAGTGCTAATTTGCTAGCGGGATCCACAGATACG.

Details on this clone: The CDR3 goes on 3 residues after the read ends, and that part is filled in from the germline J gene. This chain connects TRBV29-1 to TRBJ2-2; TRBD2 matches at 8 bases. This CDR3 is 14 amino acids long. From germline, CDR1 is SQVTM and CDR2 ANQGSEA. J gave up 5 bases and V 7 bases, and 9 bases lay outside the gene matches. The CDR3 DNA, read in part, is TGCAGCGCCCGCGGGGCGGGAGGAACCGGGGAG. It encodes CSARGAGGTGE. The CDR3 in full is CSARGAGGTGELFF.

As concerns this clone: Read data end 3 residues before the CDR3 end; the end is taken from the germline J gene. The V gene is TRBV7-3, the J gene TRBJ2-3, with 10 bases matching TRBD1. Trimming cost V 3 bases and J 7 bases; bases outside gene matches: 4. The germline CDR1 and CDR2 sequences are SGHTA and FQGTGA. This CDR3 has 14 amino acids. The CDR3 DNA, read in part, is TGTGCCAGCAGCTTGACAGGGGGCGGGAATACG. The encoded protein is CASSLTGGGNT. The whole CDR3 is CASSLTGGGNTQYF.

In the case of this clone: The sequence runs out 3 residues before the end of the CDR3; the remainder is reconstructed from the germline J gene. V usage is TRBV30 and J usage is TRBJ2-3; 7 nucleotides align to TRBD1. V shed 2 bases, J shed 5 bases, and the junction held 4 bases outside the gene matches. There are 13 residues in the CDR3. CDR1 is GTSNPN, CDR2 SVGIG, per germline (reference sequence). The sequenced part of the CDR3 DNA is TGTGCCTGGAGTCCCAGGGGGATAGATACG. Residues: CAWSPRGIDT. The full CDR3 reads CAWSPRGIDTQYF.

As concerns this clone: The observed sequence ends 3 residues before the CDR3 terminus, with the missing tail filled in from the germline J gene. The genes are TRBV7-2 and TRBJ1-2, with D possibly TRBD1 on 5 matching bases. Germline CDR1 and CDR2: SGHTA and FQGNSA. V lost 5 bases and J 0 bases, leaving 7 bases between the germline ends. The CDR3 extends over 13 amino acids. The CDR3 here is CASSATANYGYTF. The covered CDR3 bases are TGTGCCAGCAGCGCGACAGCTAACTATGGC. The full variable domain, its missing parts supplied by reference TRBV7-2 and TRBJ1-2, is GAGVSQSPSNKVTEKGKDVELRCDPISGHTALYWYRQSLGQGLEFLIYFQGNSAPDKSGLPSDRFSAERTGGSVSTLTIQRTQQEDSAVYLCASSATANYGYTFGSGTRLTVV.

Regarding this clone: The read comes to an end 3 residues before the CDR3 does, leaving the germline J gene to fill in the end. The rearrangement links TRBV7-8 to TRBJ2-5; 9 bases agree with TRBD1. The length of the CDR3 is 17 residues. The germline V gene has CDR1 SGHVS and CDR2 FQNEAQ. J gave up 2 bases and V 5 bases, and 12 bases lay outside the gene matches. The DNA read from the CDR3 is TGTGCCAGCAGCCCACATAGACAGGGGGGCCCGCAAGAGACC. Translation gives CASSPHRQGGPQET. The CDR3 reads in full as CASSPHRQGGPQETQYF.

In the case of this clone: The sequenced fragment ends 3 residues before the CDR3 boundary, so the rest is inferred from the germline J gene. The chain combines TRBV5-6 with TRBJ2-3; D is uncertain. From germline, CDR1 is SGHDT and CDR2 YYEEEE. The CDR3 length is 12 residues. The CDR3 sequence is CASNSRQETQYF. CDR3 DNA (partial): TGTGCCAGCAACAGCCGACAAGAGACG.

Notes on this clone: The read finishes 3 residues shy of the CDR3 end, and the germline J gene is used to complete it. J is TRBJ2-7 and V is TRBV19; D is possibly TRBD2 (5 bases). The CDR3 has 15 residues. Trimming removed 5 bases at V and 2 bases at J, with 16 bases between. Germline V lookup: CDR1 LNHDA, CDR2 SQIVND (reference sequence). CDR3 amino acids: CASSSASQKTYEQYF. Partial CDR3 DNA: TGTGCCAGTAGTTCGGCTAGCCAAAAGACCTACGAG. Full variable domain (rest looked up from reference TRBV19 and TRBJ2-7): DGGITQSPKYLFRKEGQNVTLSCEQNLNHDAMYWYRQDPGQGLRLIYYSQIVNDFQKGDIAEGYSVSREKKESFPLTVTSAQKNPTAFYLCASSSASQKTYEQYFGPGTRLTVT.